The 16 T cell receptor beta chains in this list originate from one sample, sequenced in a study of T cell responses to AZD1222 COVID-19 vaccine (dated by TCRdb to the early 2020s). Read against the paper, the sample's time point label means: baseline before first vaccination. Library preparation was by the immunoSEQ multiplex PCR assay. In its TCRdb copy, this immuneACCESS table keeps in-frame sequences only and misses some clones. Where compared with another copy, unresolved V genes explain less than half of these, and the others have no known cause. The sample table shows roughly 120,000 clones, and 65% to 90% are seen once. The leading ten clones occupy approximately 8.1% of the sample. The material sequenced was peripheral blood, taken on day 0 of AZD1222 vaccination. These receptors came from an adult in good health.

This clone came up a few times. The gene calls are TRBV2 and TRBJ1-3, with 7 bases that match TRBD1. This CDR3 is 14 amino acids long. The germline V gene encodes CDR1 SNHLY and CDR2 FYNNEI. V lost 8 bases, J lost 0 bases, and 4 bases stayed unmatched. The DNA for the CDR3 is TGTGCCAGCGTAGCAGGGGGCTCTGGAAACACCATATATTTT. Translated: CASVAGGSGNTIYF. Full variable domain (remainder filled in from reference TRBV2 and TRBJ1-3): EPEVTQTPSHQVTQMGQEVILRCVPISNHLYFYWYRQILGQKVEFLVSFYNNEISEKSEIFDDQFSVERPDGSNFTLKIRSTKLEDSAMYFCASVAGGSGNTIYFGEGSWLTVV.

The gene calls are TRBV29-1 and TRBJ2-7; 11 nucleotides match TRBD1. CDR1 SQVTM and CDR2 ANQGSEA come from the germline V gene. The CDR3 is 13 amino acids. Trimming cost V 7 bases and J 6 bases; bases outside gene matches: 8. The CDR3 DNA reads as TGCAGCGCCGGACAGGGGGCTCCGGGCGAGCAGTACTTC. Its protein is CSAGQGAPGEQYF.

The rearrangement links TRBV19 to TRBJ2-7; D might be TRBD1 (6 bases). CDR3 length: 15 amino acids. V was pared by 3 bases and J by 0 bases, with 12 bases between. CDR1 and CDR2 from the germline V gene are LNHDA and SQIVND (reference sequence). The CDR3 here is CASSMGTGSSYEQYF. CDR3 in DNA: TGTGCCAGTAGTATGGGCACAGGGAGCTCCTACGAGCAGTACTTC.

The V call is TRBV19, the J call TRBJ1-1; D is possibly TRBD1 (6 bases). This CDR3 spans 14 amino acids. Deletions cut 5 bases from V and 3 bases from J, with 13 bases between. The germline V gene has CDR1 LNHDA and CDR2 SQIVND (reference sequence). The CDR3 is CASSPGQKYTEAFF. The CDR3 region has the DNA TGTGCCAGTAGTCCGGGACAAAAGTACACTGAAGCTTTCTTT.

The chain employs TRBV7-2 and TRBJ1-1, with 7 bases aligning to TRBD1. This CDR3 comprises 16 residues. The germline CDR1 and CDR2 sequences are SGHTA and FQGNSA. V gave up 5 bases and J gave up 3 bases; unmatched junction bases: 12. CDR3 coding DNA: TGTGCCAGCAGCCCTCCGGGGGGTAGGGGGCACACTGAAGCTTTCTTT. Translated: CASSPPGGRGHTEAFF.

V usage is TRBV19 and J usage is TRBJ2-7; 8 bases align to TRBD1. Trimming cost V 1 base and J 4 bases; bases outside gene matches: 6. The CDR3 length is 15 residues. CDR1 LNHDA and CDR2 SQIVND come from the germline V gene (reference sequence). CDR3 amino acids: CASSIGDRSFYEQYF. The CDR3 DNA is TGTGCCAGTAGTATAGGGGACAGGAGTTTTTACGAGCAGTACTTC.

V usage is TRBV5-6 and J usage is TRBJ1-2; no definite D call. The V and J ends lost 0 bases and 4 bases respectively, with 7 bases between them. The V gene's germline CDR1 is SGHDT and CDR2 YYEEEE. This CDR3 contains 13 residues. In DNA, the CDR3 is TGTGCCAGCAGCTTGGCTTATGGCTATGGCTACACCTTC. Amino acid sequence: CASSLAYGYGYTF.

The chain links TRBV6-4 to TRBJ1-4, with D unresolved. Germline V gene data show CDR1 as MRHNA and CDR2 as SNTAGT. V lost 8 bases to trimming and J lost 0 bases, with 13 bases between them. This CDR3 contains 15 residues. CDR3 amino acids: CASPTGATTNEKLFF. In nucleotides, the CDR3 is TGTGCCAGCCCTACGGGCGCCACAACTAATGAAAAACTGTTTTTT.

This sequence joins TRBV20-1 and TRBJ2-5; D gene unclear. Germline V gene data show CDR1 as DFQATT and CDR2 as SNEGSKA (reference sequence). Trimming shortened V by 4 bases and J by 2 bases, and 5 bases separated the two germline ends. This CDR3 is built from 11 residues. CDR3 protein: CSANRQETQYF. In DNA, the CDR3 is TGCAGTGCTAATAGGCAAGAGACCCAGTACTTC.

The rearrangement uses TRBV5-4 and TRBJ2-3; TRBD2 matches 13 bases. The CDR3 sequence is 17 residues long. The germline V gene has CDR1 SGHNT and CDR2 YYREEE (reference sequence). The trim removed 2 bases at V and 2 bases at J, leaving 5 bases unmatched. The DNA of the CDR3 is TGTGCCAGCAGCTTCCGACTAGCGGGGGGAGTCACAGATACGCAGTATTTT. As protein: CASSFRLAGGVTDTQYF.

V is TRBV2 and J is TRBJ2-3, with 10 bases lining up with TRBD2. In germline, CDR1 is SNHLY, CDR2 FYNNEI. The CDR3 extends over 17 amino acids. Unmatched junction bases numbered 14, after V lost 7 bases and J lost 4 bases. The CDR3: CASTPTPSGGGADTQYF. As DNA, the CDR3 is TGTGCCAGCACCCCGACCCCTAGCGGGGGCGGAGCAGATACGCAGTATTTT.

This sequence joins TRBV5-8 and TRBJ2-5, with D tentatively TRBD1 (5 bases). Germline V CDR1 and CDR2: SGHTS, YDEGEE. CDR3 length: 17 amino acids. Trimming pared 0 bases from V and 4 bases from J, leaving 19 bases between. This chain's CDR3 is CASSLGWARAVGETQYF. CDR3 in DNA: TGTGCCAGCAGCTTGGGTTGGGCCAGGGCGGTTGGAGAGACCCAGTACTTC.

The genes are TRBV29-1 and TRBJ1-2, with a tentative D call TRBD1 (6 bases). Germline V CDR1 and CDR2: SQVTM, ANQGSEA. The germline V and J ends were trimmed by 4 bases and 4 bases, with 13 bases remaining between them. This CDR3 region has 13 residues. For the CDR3, the DNA is TGCAGCGTTGTGCAGGGGATAGGCTATGGCTACACCTTC. Translated: CSVVQGIGYGYTF. Full variable domain (missing parts from reference TRBV29-1 and TRBJ1-2): SAVISQKPSRDICQRGTSLTIQCQVDSQVTMMFWYRQQPGQSLTLIATANQGSEATYESGFVIDKFPISRPNLTFSTLTVSNMSPEDSSIYLCSVVQGIGYGYTFGSGTRLTVV.

This chain links TRBV9 with TRBJ2-3; D is unresolved. V lost 4 bases and J lost 0, with 9 bases in between. The germline gives CDR1 SGDLS, CDR2 YYNGEE. This CDR3 is built from 14 residues. The CDR3 reads CASSTQTSTDTQYF. The CDR3 DNA sequence: TGTGCCAGCAGCACACAAACTAGCACAGATACGCAGTATTTT.

The V and J genes are TRBV9 and TRBJ2-1; D is possibly TRBD2 (6 bases). CDR1 SGDLS and CDR2 YYNGEE come from the germline V gene. Trimming removed 0 bases from V and 9 bases from J, with 10 bases in between. The CDR3 spans 13 residues. CDR3 loop: CASSVGGAGEQFF. Here the CDR3 DNA reads TGTGCCAGCAGCGTAGGGGGAGCGGGTGAGCAGTTCTTC.

This clone was detected only once. This chain connects TRBV10-1 to TRBJ2-2; D not certain. The CDR3 runs 12 residues. Deletions cut 3 bases from V and 7 bases from J, with 6 bases between. Germline V gene data show CDR1 as WNHNN and CDR2 as SYGVQD (reference sequence). The CDR3 is CASSDWGGELFF. CDR3 coding DNA: TGCGCCAGCAGTGATTGGGGCGGGGAGCTGTTTTTT.